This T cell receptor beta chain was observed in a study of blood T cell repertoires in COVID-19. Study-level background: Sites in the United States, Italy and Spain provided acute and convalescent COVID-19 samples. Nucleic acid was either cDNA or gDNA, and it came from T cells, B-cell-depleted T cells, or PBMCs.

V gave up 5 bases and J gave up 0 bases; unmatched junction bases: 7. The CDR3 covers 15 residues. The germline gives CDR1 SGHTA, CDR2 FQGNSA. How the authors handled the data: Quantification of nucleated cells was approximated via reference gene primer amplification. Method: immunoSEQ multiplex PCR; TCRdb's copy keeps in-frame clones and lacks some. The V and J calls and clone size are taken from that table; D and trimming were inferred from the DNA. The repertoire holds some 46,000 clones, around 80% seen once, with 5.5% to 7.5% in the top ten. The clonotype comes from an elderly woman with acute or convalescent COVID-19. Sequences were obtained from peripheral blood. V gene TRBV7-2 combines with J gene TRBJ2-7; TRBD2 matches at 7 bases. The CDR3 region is CASSREGTISYEQYF. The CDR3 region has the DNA TGTGCCAGCAGCCGCGAGGGGACTATCTCCTACGAGCAGTACTTC.